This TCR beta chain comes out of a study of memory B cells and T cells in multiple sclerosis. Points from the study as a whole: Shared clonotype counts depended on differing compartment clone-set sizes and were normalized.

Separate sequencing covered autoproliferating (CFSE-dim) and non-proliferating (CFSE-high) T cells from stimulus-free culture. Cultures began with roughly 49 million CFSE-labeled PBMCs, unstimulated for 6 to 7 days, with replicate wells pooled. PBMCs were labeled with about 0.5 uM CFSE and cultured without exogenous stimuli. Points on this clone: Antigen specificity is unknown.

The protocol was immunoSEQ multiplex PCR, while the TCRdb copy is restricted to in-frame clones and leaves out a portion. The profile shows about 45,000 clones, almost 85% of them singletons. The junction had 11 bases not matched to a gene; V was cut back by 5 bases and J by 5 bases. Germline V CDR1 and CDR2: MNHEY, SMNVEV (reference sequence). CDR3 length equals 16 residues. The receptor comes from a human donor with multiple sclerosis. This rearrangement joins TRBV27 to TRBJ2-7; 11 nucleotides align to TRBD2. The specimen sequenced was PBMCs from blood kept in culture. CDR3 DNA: TGTGCCAGCAGTCCGTCAACCGGACTAGCGGGCCACGAGCAGTACTTC. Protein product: CASSPSTGLAGHEQYF.